What follows describes a single TCR beta chain. The sample is drawn from a study of blood T cell repertoires in COVID-19. For the study at large: Acute and convalescent COVID-19 specimens originated in the United States, Italy and Spain.

Here immunoSEQ multiplex PCR was the method, and the copy in TCRdb shows in-frame clones only, minus some. The sample holds a few hundred thousand clones, just under 90% seen once. Trimming took 1 base from V and 0 from J, leaving 9 bases between them. CDR1 is SEHNR and CDR2 is FQNEAQ in the germline V gene (reference sequence). The CDR3 sequence is 15 residues long. The sequencing input was PBMCs or T cells enriched from blood (not recorded which). This receptor was identified in a woman in her sixties or seventies who had recovered from COVID-19. V gene TRBV7-9 combines with J gene TRBJ1-1; a possible D gene is TRBD1 (5 bases). The CDR3 reads CASSLELGLNTEAFF. The CDR3 DNA sequence: TGTGCCAGCAGCTTAGAGCTGGGGCTGAACACTGAAGCTTTCTTT.